This T cell receptor beta chain was identified during a study of T-cell reconstitution after alpha-beta-depleted transplantation in children. The V gene lost 3 bases and the J gene lost 6 bases, with 12 bases spanning the gap. The CDR3 covers 14 residues. The V gene's germline CDR1 is MDHEN and CDR2 SYDVKM. During its preparation, the TCRbeta library received unique molecular identifiers. Using its own MiXCR run on the PCR reads, TCRdb lists one record per CDR3 protein. The table has 550,000 to 800,000 distinct CDR3 sequences, about 12% seen once. This clonotype was counted only a few times. The origin of this receptor is a girl aged 2 to 9 with congenital amegakaryocytic thrombocytopenia, due to receive a stem cell transplant. This chain joins TRBV28 and TRBJ1-3; TRBD1 is a possible D gene (6 bases). Sequencing used PBMCs, obtained before TCRalphabeta/CD19-depleted stem cell transplant. In nucleotides, the CDR3 is TGTGCCAGCAGTTTCCGGGGGCGCGAAAACACCATATATTTT. Its translation is CASSFRGRENTIYF.